A single sample is the source of the 6 T cell receptor beta chains below, sequenced in a study of blood T cell repertoires in COVID-19. The method was immunoSEQ multiplex PCR; TCRdb's version includes in-frame clones alone and lacks a portion of them. In the table there are some 270,000 clones, approximately 84% of which are singletons. Sequenced material: PBMCs or T cells enriched from blood (not recorded which). These receptors were collected from a man aged 50-59 years who had recovered from COVID-19.

The chain couples TRBV4-1 to TRBJ1-1, with 12 bases lining up with TRBD1. The CDR3 totals 15 residues. Germline V gives CDR1 MGHRA, CDR2 YSYEKL. V shed 1 base, J shed 10 bases, and the junction held 7 bases outside the gene matches. The CDR3 is CASSQVGQGADGAFF. CDR3 DNA sequence: TGCGCCAGCAGCCAAGTGGGACAGGGGGCTGATGGAGCTTTCTTT.

The chain carries TRBV12-5 and TRBJ1-2, with D maybe TRBD1 (5 bases). There are 13 residues in the CDR3. Germline V gives CDR1 LGHNT, CDR2 FRNRAP. V dropped 5 bases and J dropped 8 bases, with 15 bases sitting between them. The CDR3 is CASGRTGTRGYTF. For the CDR3, the DNA is TGTGCTAGTGGTCGGACCGGGACTCGCGGCTACACCTTC. Together with reference TRBV12-5 and TRBJ1-2, the CDR3 gives the full variable domain: DARVTQTPRHKVTEMGQEVTMRCQPILGHNTVFWYRQTMMQGLELLAYFRNRAPLDDSGMPKDRFSAEMPDATLATLKIQPSEPRDSAVYFCASGRTGTRGYTFGSGTRLTVV.

V usage is TRBV7-5 and J usage is TRBJ2-1; the D call of TRBD1 is as the table states it, not checked on the DNA. TRBV7-5 is designated a pseudogene. CDR3 length: 13 residues. The CDR3 is CARPGQGDNEQFF. The CDR3 DNA is TGTGCCAGACCGGGACAGGGGGACAATGAGCAGTTCTTC.

This clone was seen only once. The J gene is TRBJ2-7, the V gene TRBV5-1, with 12 bases matching TRBD2. The germline gives CDR1 SGHRS, CDR2 YFSETQ. This CDR3 has 15 amino acids. V shed 0 bases, J shed 7 bases, and the junction held 5 bases outside the gene matches. Written as DNA, the CDR3 is TGCGCCAGCAGCTTGGATCGACTAGCGGGAGAGGAGCAGTACTTC. Translated, it gives CASSLDRLAGEEQYF.

The chain carries TRBV20-1 and TRBJ1-4; D is unresolved. CDR1 is DFQATT and CDR2 is SNEGSKA in the germline V gene (reference sequence). V was trimmed by 5 bases and J by 4 bases, leaving 5 bases between them. The CDR3 contains 11 residues. The CDR3 protein is CSAGLNEKLFF. DNA of the CDR3: TGCAGTGCTGGACTTAATGAAAAACTGTTTTTT.

The V call is TRBV6-2 or TRBV6-3, the J call TRBJ1-5; maybe TRBD1 (6 bases). Germline CDR1 is MNHEY and CDR2 is SVGEGT. V lost 5 bases, J lost 7 bases, and 6 bases lay in between. The CDR3 has 11 residues. The CDR3 DNA sequence: TGTGCCAGCAGTCAGGGGCAGCCCCAGCATTTT. Its protein product is CASSQGQPQHF.